Each of the 18 T cell receptor beta chains below was sequenced from the same sample in a study of post-analysis software for immune sequencing data. Unique molecular identifiers were carried by the TCR beta cDNA libraries. Using its own MiXCR run on the PCR reads, TCRdb lists one record per CDR3 protein. Here the sample spans approximately 630,000 distinct CDR3 sequences, approximately 60% being singletons. Whole-study results and caveats: Five TRBV segments were significantly more frequent in patients than in controls. TRBV5-6, TRBV5-1 and TRBV20-1 were among these segments.

The antigens of these receptors remain unknown. The sample comprised blood. These receptor sequences come from a girl aged 2-10 years with multiple sclerosis.

This clonotype was found a few times. The rearrangement links TRBV6-5 to TRBJ1-5; no reliable D call. Germline loops: CDR1 MNHEY, CDR2 SVGAGI. The CDR3 contains 13 residues. Between the trimmed V and J ends, which lost 1 base and 5 bases, there was a span of 6 bases. The CDR3 DNA is TGTGCCAGCAGTTACTTTGTGGATCAGCCCCAGCATTTT. Its translation is CASSYFVDQPQHF.

The rearrangement joins TRBV6-5 to TRBJ1-2; no clear D gene. V was trimmed by 6 bases and J by 3 bases, leaving 11 bases between them. The CDR3 sequence is 13 residues long. The germline V gene encodes CDR1 MNHEY and CDR2 SVGAGI. Here the CDR3 DNA reads TGTGCCAGCAGCCAAGGGAGAGACTATGGCTACACCTTC. It is translated as CASSQGRDYGYTF.

The chain joins TRBV6-1 to TRBJ1-6, with TRBD1 matching 11 bases. The J segment lost 10 bases and the V segment lost 5 bases, leaving 19 bases of the junction unmatched. The CDR3 extends over 19 amino acids. Per germline, CDR1 MNHNS and CDR2 SASEGT. The CDR3 DNA reads as TGTGCCAGCAGTCTATTGCCCAAGGACAGGGGGCTCTTTAGGTCACCCCTCCACTTT. Protein sequence: CASSLLPKDRGLFRSPLHF.

The rearrangement joins TRBV20-1 to TRBJ2-4; 13 nucleotides agree with TRBD2. The V segment lost 4 bases and the J segment 0 bases; nucleotides outside the gene matches: 9. The CDR3 totals 18 residues. The germline CDR1 and CDR2 sequences are DFQATT and SNEGSKA (reference sequence). The CDR3 bases are TGCAGTGCTACCCGACTAGCGGGGGGCCCCCTAGCCAAAAACATTCAGTACTTC. Its protein product is CSATRLAGGPLAKNIQYF.

This clonotype has only one observation. The rearrangement uses TRBV12-3 or TRBV12-4 and TRBJ2-4, with 8 positions matching TRBD2. This CDR3 comprises 16 residues. V was pared by 1 base and J by 3 bases, with 5 bases of the junction left unmatched. CDR3 in amino acids: CASSLGSGEGKNIQYF. The CDR3 DNA is TGTGCCAGCAGTTTAGGTAGCGGGGAGGGCAAAAACATTCAGTACTTC.

This clonotype was seen more than once but under ten times. The rearrangement links TRBV29-1 to TRBJ2-5; TRBD2 aligns across 8 bases. This CDR3 contains 14 residues. The J segment lost 4 bases and the V segment lost 0 bases, leaving 4 bases of the junction unmatched. CDR1 is SQVTM, CDR2 ANQGSEA, per germline. The CDR3 spells CSVEDGGGRETQYF. As DNA, the CDR3 is TGCAGCGTTGAAGATGGCGGGGGGCGAGAGACCCAGTACTTC.

This clonotype was found a few times. The chain employs TRBV28 and TRBJ2-5, with 7 bases aligning to TRBD1. V lost 5 bases to trimming and J lost 4 bases; unmatched junction nucleotides: 10. Germline V gene lookup returns CDR1 MDHEN and CDR2 SYDVKM. The CDR3 length is 15 residues. The DNA of the CDR3 is TGTGCCAGCAGTGTATACACAGGGGAAGGAGAGACCCAGTACTTC. It specifies CASSVYTGEGETQYF.

V usage is TRBV7-2 and J usage is TRBJ1-2; 8 nucleotides line up with TRBD1. The junction had 6 bases not matched to a gene; V was cut back by 5 bases and J by 4 bases. The germline CDR1 and CDR2 sequences are SGHTA and FQGNSA. This CDR3 region has 14 residues. Here the CDR3 reads CASSPDRVSYGYTF. The DNA for the CDR3 is TGTGCCAGCAGCCCGGACAGGGTGAGCTATGGCTACACCTTC.

This clonotype has only a few counts. This chain joins TRBV20-1 and TRBJ2-7, with D perhaps TRBD1 or TRBD2 (5 bases each). Matching the DNA end better, TRBJ2-5 makes the J call doubtful. CDR1 is DFQATT, CDR2 SNEGSKA, per germline (reference sequence). This CDR3 comprises 15 residues. The CDR3 loop is CSARQGVSGVGTQYF. The DNA for the CDR3 is TGCAGTGCTCGCCAAGGGGTATCCGGGGTTGGGACCCAGTACTTC.

The chain couples TRBV5-6 to TRBJ2-5; D possibly corresponds to TRBD2 (5 bases). CDR3 length: 14 residues. From germline, CDR1 is SGHDT and CDR2 YYEEEE. Trimming shortened V by 2 bases and J by 5 bases, and 13 bases separated the two germline ends. The CDR3 DNA reads TGTGCCAGCAGCTTAACACCTGGGGAGGAGACCCAGTACTTC. This translates into CASSLTPGEETQYF.

J is TRBJ2-3 and V is TRBV7-9; TRBD2 matches 13 bases. The J segment lost 2 bases and the V segment lost 2 bases, leaving 4 bases of the junction unmatched. CDR1 SEHNR and CDR2 FQNEAQ come from the germline V gene (reference sequence). The CDR3 contains 17 residues. Here the CDR3 DNA reads TGTGCCAGCAGCTTACCGGGACTAGCGGGATTCACAGATACGCAGTATTTT. Amino acid sequence: CASSLPGLAGFTDTQYF.

This clonotype was found once. The chain uses TRBV6-6 and TRBJ1-2; D ambiguous. Trimming pared 7 bases from V and 4 bases from J, leaving 13 bases between. CDR1 and CDR2 from the germline V gene are MNHNY and SVGAGI (reference sequence). This CDR3 is built from 13 residues. CDR3 residues: CASNIGQPYGYTF. The DNA of the CDR3 is TGTGCCAGCAACATCGGGCAGCCCTATGGCTACACCTTC.

This clonotype has just a few counts. The V and J genes are TRBV2 and TRBJ1-2; TRBD1 aligns across 9 bases. Germline assignment: CDR1 SNHLY and CDR2 FYNNEI. V trimming: 8 bases; J trimming: 3 bases; junction bases outside the gene matches: 7. The CDR3 length is 14 residues. The CDR3 coding sequence is TGTGCCAGCGATCCTGGACAGGGGCACTATGGCTACACCTTC. Protein product: CASDPGQGHYGYTF.

The chain employs TRBV6-6 and TRBJ1-2; D may be TRBD1 (6 bases). CDR3 length: 13 residues. V lost 8 bases and J 4 bases, leaving 14 bases between the germline ends. Germline assignment: CDR1 MNHNY and CDR2 SVGAGI (reference sequence). CDR3 residues: CASCTGASYGYTF. The DNA of the CDR3 is TGTGCCAGCTGTACGGGGGCGAGCTATGGCTACACCTTC.

The rearrangement links TRBV7-2 to TRBJ2-7; the match to TRBD2 covers 15 bases. This CDR3 spans 15 amino acids. CDR1 SGHTA and CDR2 FQGNSA come from the germline V gene. V trimming: 5 bases; J trimming: 6 bases; junction bases outside the gene matches: 5. CDR3 in DNA: TGTGCCAGCAGCCTCAGGACTAGCGGGAGGGCCGAGCAGTACTTC. Protein product: CASSLRTSGRAEQYF.

The chain combines TRBV6-5 with TRBJ1-2; 7 bases fit TRBD1. With 0 bases clipped from V and 4 bases from J, the junction kept 11 bases outside the gene matches. Germline-derived CDR1 and CDR2 are MNHEY and SVGAGI. The CDR3 has 17 residues. The CDR3 spells CASSYSTREAGGYGYTF. The CDR3 nucleotides are TGTGCCAGCAGTTACTCGACCAGAGAGGCAGGGGGCTATGGCTACACCTTC.

This clonotype has only a few counts. This sequence joins TRBV10-2 and TRBJ2-1, with D unclear. Trimming took 2 bases from V and 5 from J, leaving 7 bases between them. From germline, CDR1 is WSHSY and CDR2 SAAADI. The CDR3 has 13 residues. The CDR3 loop is CASSEIEHNEQFF. The CDR3 region has the DNA TGCGCCAGCAGTGAGATCGAGCACAATGAGCAGTTCTTC.

The chain uses TRBV20-1 and TRBJ2-5; D possibly matches TRBD1 or TRBD2 (5 bases each). CDR3 size: 16 residues. Germline loops: CDR1 DFQATT, CDR2 SNEGSKA (reference sequence). Trimming removed 0 bases at V and 1 base at J, with 15 bases between. The CDR3 sequence: CSARDGSGGTQETQYF. CDR3 bases: TGCAGTGCTAGAGATGGGTCTGGTGGGACCCAAGAGACCCAGTACTTC.